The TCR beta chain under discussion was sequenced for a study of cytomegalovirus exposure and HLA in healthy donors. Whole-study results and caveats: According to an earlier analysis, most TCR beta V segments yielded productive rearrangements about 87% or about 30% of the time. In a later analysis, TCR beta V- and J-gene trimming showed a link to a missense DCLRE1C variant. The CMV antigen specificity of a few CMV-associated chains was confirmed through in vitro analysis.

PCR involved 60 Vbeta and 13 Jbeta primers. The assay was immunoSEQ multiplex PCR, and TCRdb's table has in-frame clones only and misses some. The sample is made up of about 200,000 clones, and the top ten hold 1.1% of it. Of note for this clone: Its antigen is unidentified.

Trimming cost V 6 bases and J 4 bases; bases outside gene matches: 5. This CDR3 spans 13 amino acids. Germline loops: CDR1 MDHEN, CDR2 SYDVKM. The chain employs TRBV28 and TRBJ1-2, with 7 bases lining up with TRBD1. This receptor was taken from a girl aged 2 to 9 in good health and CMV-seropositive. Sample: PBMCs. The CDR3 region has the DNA TGTGCCAGCAGAACAGGGGTCCTCTATGGCTACACCTTC. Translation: CASRTGVLYGYTF.